This T cell receptor beta chain was sequenced for a study of response to subunit inactivated influenza vaccine. The germline gives CDR1 LNHNV, CDR2 YYDKDF (reference sequence). The CDR3 consists of 14 residues. Trimming pared 2 bases from V and 3 bases from J, leaving 9 bases between. This clonotype was counted many times. TCRdb processed the RT-PCR reads anew with MiXCR; each CDR3 protein has one entry. The table lists roughly 570,000 distinct CDR3 sequences, 10% to 15% of them singletons. This receptor was identified in a man in his fifties who received an inactivated influenza vaccine. The material sequenced was PBMCs from blood, taken roughly 46 days after vaccination. The chain couples TRBV15 to TRBJ2-3; no definite D call. The CDR3 bases are TGTGCCACCAGCAGATCGCTATGGACAGATACGCAGTATTTT. Translating gives CATSRSLWTDTQYF.